These 9 T cell receptor beta chains came from one sample sequenced in a study of T cell changes during pregnancy in multiple sclerosis (dated 2019 in TCRdb). Libraries were prepared through the immunoSEQ multiplex PCR assay. Not all clones reach the TCRdb copy of this immuneACCESS table, which keeps in-frame sequences only. Checked studies attribute under half of the gap to unresolved V genes and leave the rest unexplained. For this sample the table gives fewer than 110,000 clones, of which 92% were detected only once. The ten most abundant clones make up just under 0.8% of the sample. Sequences were derived from peripheral blood, sampled in the third trimester of pregnancy. The receptor set was obtained from a female donor in good health, enrolled as a control in a pregnancy study.

The CDR3 coding sequence is TGTGCCAGCAGCCCTGCGGGACAGGGATCCTACGAGCAGTACTTC. Its translation: CASSPAGQGSYEQYF. This chain joins TRBV5-4 and TRBJ2-7; 9 positions match TRBD1. This CDR3 is 15 amino acids long. Germline lookup yields CDR1 SGHNT and CDR2 YYREEE (reference sequence). The junction had 6 bases not matched to a gene; V was cut back by 4 bases and J by 1 base.

The J gene is TRBJ2-3, the V gene TRBV30; 11 bases line up with TRBD2. J gave up 2 bases and V 4 bases, and 8 bases lay outside the gene matches. This CDR3 region has 16 residues. Germline values: CDR1 GTSNPN, CDR2 SVGIG (reference sequence). CDR3 nucleotide sequence: TGTGCCTGGAAAAAAGGGACTAGCGGACTCACAGATACGCAGTATTTT. It specifies CAWKKGTSGLTDTQYF.

The chain is built from TRBV11-2 and TRBJ1-1; 7 bases are a match to TRBD1. Per germline, CDR1 SGHAT and CDR2 FQNNGV. With 3 bases clipped from V and 1 base from J, the junction kept 5 bases outside the gene matches. CDR3 length equals 15 residues. The CDR3 DNA is TGTGCCAGCAGCTTTGACAGGGTGGGGAACACTGAAGCTTTCTTT. This encodes CASSFDRVGNTEAFF.

The V gene is TRBV7-5, the J gene TRBJ1-1; the table's D gene call, TRBD1, was not cross checked with the DNA. TRBV7-5 constitutes a pseudogene. The CDR3 has 13 residues. The CDR3 region has the DNA TGTGCCAGAAGCACAGACAGGGTAACTGAAGCTTTCTTT. It encodes CARSTDRVTEAFF.

CDR3 DNA: TGTGCCAGCAGTGTAAACGCGCCGACAGGGGGCAGGCTATACGGCTACACCTTC. Translated: CASSVNAPTGGRLYGYTF. The V gene is TRBV21-1, the J gene TRBJ1-2; the table's D call, TRBD1, has no DNA check behind it. TRBV21-1 is noted as a pseudogene. CDR3 size: 18 residues.

The rearrangement uses TRBV7-8 and TRBJ2-3, with D maybe TRBD2 (5 bases). The V end lost 3 bases, the J end lost 2 bases, and 12 bases lay between the germline ends. The CDR3 loop spans 15 amino acids. Germline values: CDR1 SGHVS, CDR2 FQNEAQ. The CDR3 loop is CASSFERRSTDTQYF. The CDR3 nucleotides read TGTGCCAGCAGCTTCGAGCGGCGCTCCACAGATACGCAGTATTTT.

J is TRBJ2-1 and V is TRBV5-1; maybe TRBD2 (5 bases). CDR1 is SGHRS, CDR2 YFSETQ, per germline. Trimming stripped 0 bases from V and 4 bases from J, with 11 bases between. This CDR3 contains 15 residues. CDR3 coding DNA: TGCGCCAGCAGCTTGGAGAGCGGTAAATACAATGAGCAGTTCTTC. This sequence encodes CASSLESGKYNEQFF. Complete variable domain (other parts from reference TRBV5-1 and TRBJ2-1): KAGVTQTPRYLIKTRGQQVTLSCSPISGHRSVSWYQQTPGQGLQFLFEYFSETQRNKGNFPGRFSGRQFSNSRSEMNVSTLELGDSALYLCASSLESGKYNEQFFGPGTRLTVL.

The chain employs TRBV5-6 and TRBJ1-1; D remains unclear. The CDR3 is 13 amino acids. V was trimmed by 0 bases and J by 1 base, leaving 4 bases between them. Germline V CDR1 and CDR2: SGHDT, YYEEEE. In DNA form, the CDR3 reads TGTGCCAGCAGCTTGGATAGGAACACTGAAGCTTTCTTT. Its translation is CASSLDRNTEAFF.

This clone was observed once. The chain combines TRBV4-3 with TRBJ2-2; 9 nucleotides align to TRBD2. CDR1 is LGHNA, CDR2 YSLEER, per germline. Trimming took 0 bases from V and 4 from J; bases not matched to a gene: 3. The CDR3 is 16 residues long. CDR3 nucleotide sequence: TGCGCCAGCAGCCAAGAACCTAGCGGGATCACCGGGGAGCTGTTTTTT. Protein sequence: CASSQEPSGITGELFF.